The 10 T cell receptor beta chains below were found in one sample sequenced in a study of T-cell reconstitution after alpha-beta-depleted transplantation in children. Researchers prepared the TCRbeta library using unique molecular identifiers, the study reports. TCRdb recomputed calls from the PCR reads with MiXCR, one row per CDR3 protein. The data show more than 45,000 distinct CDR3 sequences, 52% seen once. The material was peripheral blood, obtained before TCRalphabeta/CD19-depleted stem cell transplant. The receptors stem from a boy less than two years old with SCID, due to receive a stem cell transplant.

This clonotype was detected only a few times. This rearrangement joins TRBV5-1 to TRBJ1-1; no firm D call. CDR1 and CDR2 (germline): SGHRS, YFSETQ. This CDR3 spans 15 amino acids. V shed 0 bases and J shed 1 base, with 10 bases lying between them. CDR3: CASSLDHARNTEAFF. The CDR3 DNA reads TGCGCCAGCAGCTTGGACCACGCCCGGAACACTGAAGCTTTCTTT.

CDR3 sequence: CAIAGRDEQFF. The CDR3 DNA is TGTGCCATAGCGGGGCGAGATGAGCAGTTCTTC. The chain joins TRBV10-3 to TRBJ2-1; TRBD2 aligns across 7 bases. V lost 9 bases and J lost 8; bases outside the gene matches: 4. The CDR3 length is 11 residues. Germline CDR1 is ENHRY and CDR2 is SYGVKD.

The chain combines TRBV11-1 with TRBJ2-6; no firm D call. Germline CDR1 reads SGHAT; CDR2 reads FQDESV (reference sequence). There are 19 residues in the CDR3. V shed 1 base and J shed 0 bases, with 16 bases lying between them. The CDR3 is CASSLGDRDGPSGANVLTF. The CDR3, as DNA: TGTGCCAGCAGCTTAGGGGATCGTGATGGGCCCTCTGGGGCCAACGTCCTGACTTTC.

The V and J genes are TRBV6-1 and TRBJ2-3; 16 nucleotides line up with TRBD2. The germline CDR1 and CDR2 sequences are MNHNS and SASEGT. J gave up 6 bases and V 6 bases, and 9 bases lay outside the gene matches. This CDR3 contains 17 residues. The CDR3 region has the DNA TGTGCCAGCAGCCTCTCCGGGACTAGCGGGGGGGCCGATACGCAGTATTTT. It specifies CASSLSGTSGGADTQYF.

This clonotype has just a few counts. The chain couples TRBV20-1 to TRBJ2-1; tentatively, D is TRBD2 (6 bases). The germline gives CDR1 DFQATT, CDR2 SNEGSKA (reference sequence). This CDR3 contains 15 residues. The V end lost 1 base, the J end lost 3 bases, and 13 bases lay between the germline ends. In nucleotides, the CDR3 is TGCAGTGCTAGAGTATCTGGGACTGACTACAATGAGCAGTTCTTC. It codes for CSARVSGTDYNEQFF.

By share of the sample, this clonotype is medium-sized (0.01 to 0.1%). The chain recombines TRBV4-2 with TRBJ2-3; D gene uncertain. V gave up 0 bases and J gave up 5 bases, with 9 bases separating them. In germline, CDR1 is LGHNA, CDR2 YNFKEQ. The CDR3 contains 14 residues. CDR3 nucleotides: TGTGCCAGCAGCCAAGATCAAGGCCAAGATACGCAGTATTTT. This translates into CASSQDQGQDTQYF.

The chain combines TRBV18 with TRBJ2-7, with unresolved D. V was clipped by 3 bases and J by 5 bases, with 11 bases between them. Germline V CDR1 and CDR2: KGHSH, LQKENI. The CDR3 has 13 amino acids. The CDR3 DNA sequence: TGTGCCAGCTCACCGGCCCCCATCCACGAGCAGTACTTC. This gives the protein CASSPAPIHEQYF.

The CDR3 loop is CASSFGLAGSETQYF. The CDR3 coding sequence is TGTGCCAGCAGCTTCGGACTAGCGGGGTCTGAGACCCAGTACTTC. The chain has TRBV9 and TRBJ2-5; 12 bases are a match to TRBD2. This CDR3 has 15 residues. Germline V gene lookup returns CDR1 SGDLS and CDR2 YYNGEE. The V gene end was trimmed by 4 bases and the J gene end by 5 bases; junction bases not matched to a gene: 6.

The chain's CDR3 is CASSTPGTANTGELFF. The CDR3 coding sequence is TGTGCCAGCAGTACCCCCGGGACAGCGAACACCGGGGAGCTGTTTTTT. The chain combines TRBV6-1 with TRBJ2-2; 7 nucleotides align to TRBD1. This CDR3 spans 16 amino acids. In germline, CDR1 is MNHNS, CDR2 SASEGT. Germline trimming cut 5 bases from V and 0 bases from J; bases unmatched to any gene: 6.

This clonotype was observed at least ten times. DNA for the CDR3: TGCAGTGCTAGAGTATCCGCCCGCGGACAGCGGGGCCCCCAAGAGACCCAGTACTTC. Translating it yields CSARVSARGQRGPQETQYF. The rearrangement links TRBV20-1 to TRBJ2-5; possibly TRBD2 for D (7 bases). From germline, CDR1 is DFQATT and CDR2 SNEGSKA (reference sequence). Trimming pared 1 base from V and 1 base from J, leaving 25 bases between. The CDR3 contains 19 residues.